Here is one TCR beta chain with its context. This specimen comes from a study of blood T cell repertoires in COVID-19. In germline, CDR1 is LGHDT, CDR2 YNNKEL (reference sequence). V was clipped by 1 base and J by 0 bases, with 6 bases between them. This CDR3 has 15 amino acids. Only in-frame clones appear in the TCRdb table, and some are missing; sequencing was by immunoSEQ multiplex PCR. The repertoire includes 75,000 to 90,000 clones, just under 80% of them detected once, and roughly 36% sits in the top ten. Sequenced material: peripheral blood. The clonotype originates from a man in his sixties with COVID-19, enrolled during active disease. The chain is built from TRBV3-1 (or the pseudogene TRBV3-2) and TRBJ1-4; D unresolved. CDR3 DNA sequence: TGTGCCAGCAGCCAAGTCCCCGCAACTAATGAAAAACTGTTTTTT. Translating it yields CASSQVPATNEKLFF.